These T cell receptor beta chains were read from a single sample in a study of T cells in Graves' hyperthyroidism and ophthalmopathy. From the multiplex PCR reads, TCRdb called clonotypes with MiXCR, one entry per CDR3 protein. The sample shows some 560,000 distinct CDR3 sequences, around 15% of them seen only once. The sequenced material came from blood. The receptors were sampled from a woman aged 35 to 49 with Graves' hyperthyroidism. Both conserved end residues are part of each CDR3. A D gene is named only where the DNA matches it firmly. Clone sizes are given selectively: once, few, many, or a class where the clone is expanded.

cdr3_aa: CASSPPSAGGSSYEQYF
cdr3_nt: TGTGCCAGCAGCCCCCCGTCGGCGGGAGGAAGCTCCTACGAGCAGTACTTC
d_call: TRBD2
j_call: TRBJ2-7
clone_size: .
v_call: TRBV7-9

cdr3_aa: CASSLRYTGELFF
cdr3_nt: TGTGCCAGCAGCTTGAGGTACACCGGGGAGCTGTTTTTT
d_call: .
j_call: TRBJ2-2
clone_size: many
v_call: TRBV7-9

cdr3_aa: CASSQGSSTYNEQFF
cdr3_nt: TGCGCCAGCAGCCAAGGTTCTAGCACCTACAATGAGCAGTTCTTC
d_call: .
j_call: TRBJ2-1
clone_size: .
v_call: TRBV4-1

cdr3_aa: CASSVAATNEKLFF
cdr3_nt: TGTGCCAGCAGCGTAGCAGCAACTAATGAAAAACTGTTTTTT
d_call: .
j_call: TRBJ1-4
clone_size: few
v_call: TRBV9

cdr3_aa: CASSPVAGPSYNEQFF
cdr3_nt: TGCGCCAGCAGCCCTGTGGCGGGCCCCTCCTACAATGAGCAGTTCTTC
d_call: .
j_call: TRBJ2-1
clone_size: many
v_call: TRBV5-1

cdr3_aa: CASSLAADIGNTIYF
cdr3_nt: TGCGCCAGCAGCTTGGCCGCGGATATCGGAAACACCATATATTTT
d_call: .
j_call: TRBJ1-3
clone_size: .
v_call: TRBV5-1

cdr3_aa: CSARGRQSGANVLTF
cdr3_nt: TGCAGTGCTAGGGGGAGACAGTCTGGGGCCAACGTCCTGACTTTC
d_call: .
j_call: TRBJ2-6
clone_size: many
v_call: TRBV20-1

cdr3_aa: CASSSLGQLYEQYF
cdr3_nt: TGTGCCAGCAGCTCCCTGGGACAGCTCTACGAGCAGTACTTC
d_call: TRBD1
j_call: TRBJ2-7
clone_size: .
v_call: TRBV7-2

cdr3_aa: CASNPLDRSTDTQYF
cdr3_nt: TGTGCCAGCAACCCCCTCGACAGAAGCACAGATACGCAGTATTTT
d_call: .
j_call: TRBJ2-3
clone_size: many
v_call: TRBV27

cdr3_aa: CASSQAEGWVSGANVLTF
cdr3_nt: TGTGCCAGCAGCCAAGCCGAAGGTTGGGTCTCTGGGGCCAACGTCCTGACTTTC
d_call: .
j_call: TRBJ2-6
clone_size: few
v_call: TRBV3-1

cdr3_aa: CASSLNGRAPGELFF
cdr3_nt: TGTGCCAGCAGCCTCAACGGGAGGGCCCCCGGGGAGCTGTTTTTT
d_call: TRBD2
j_call: TRBJ2-2
clone_size: .
v_call: TRBV14

cdr3_aa: CASSLERGPSGNTIYF
cdr3_nt: TGTGCCAGCAGCTTAGAGAGGGGGCCCTCTGGAAACACCATATATTTT
d_call: TRBD1
j_call: TRBJ1-3
clone_size: few
v_call: TRBV7-6

cdr3_aa: CASSTGGASGSTGELFF
cdr3_nt: TGTGCCAGCAGTACAGGGGGGGCTAGCGGGAGCACCGGGGAGCTGTTTTTT
d_call: TRBD2
j_call: TRBJ2-2
clone_size: few
v_call: TRBV6-1

cdr3_aa: CASSDSRGLRWDYGYTF
cdr3_nt: TGTGCCAGCAGTGACTCAAGGGGGCTACGGTGGGACTATGGCTACACCTTC
d_call: TRBD1
j_call: TRBJ1-2
clone_size: many
v_call: TRBV6-1

cdr3_aa: CASSSGTGGFNEKLFF
cdr3_nt: TGTGCCAGCAGCTCCGGGACAGGGGGCTTTAATGAAAAACTGTTTTTT
d_call: TRBD1
j_call: TRBJ1-4
clone_size: .
v_call: TRBV9

cdr3_aa: CASSLPGQPQETQYF
cdr3_nt: TGTGCCAGCTCACTACCGGGACAGCCTCAAGAGACCCAGTACTTC
d_call: TRBD1
j_call: TRBJ2-5
clone_size: .
v_call: TRBV18

cdr3_aa: CASSQVGYLGEQYF
cdr3_nt: TGTGCCAGCAGCCAAGTCGGTTACTTGGGCGAGCAGTACTTC
d_call: .
j_call: TRBJ2-7
clone_size: many
v_call: TRBV14

cdr3_aa: CASSRNEGGSTDTQYF
cdr3_nt: TGTGCCAGCAGTCGTAACGAGGGGGGTAGCACAGATACGCAGTATTTT
d_call: .
j_call: TRBJ2-3
clone_size: many
v_call: TRBV12-3/TRBV12-4

cdr3_aa: CASSTGGYNSPLHF
cdr3_nt: TGTGCCAGCAGTACAGGGGGCTATAATTCACCCCTCCACTTT
d_call: TRBD1
j_call: TRBJ1-6
clone_size: few
v_call: TRBV2

cdr3_aa: CASSRDWRGGTDTQYF
cdr3_nt: TGTGCCAGTAGTAGGGACTGGCGGGGAGGCACAGATACGCAGTATTTT
d_call: .
j_call: TRBJ2-3
clone_size: few
v_call: TRBV19

cdr3_aa: CASSLGAYFSPDTQYF
cdr3_nt: TGTGCCAGCAGTTTAGGGGCGTATTTTAGTCCAGATACGCAGTATTTT
d_call: .
j_call: TRBJ2-3
clone_size: many
v_call: TRBV12-3/TRBV12-4

cdr3_aa: CASSVSSGGTDTQYF
cdr3_nt: TGTGCCAGCAGCGTATCTAGCGGTGGCACAGATACGCAGTATTTT
d_call: TRBD2
j_call: TRBJ2-3
clone_size: .
v_call: TRBV5-6

cdr3_aa: CASSLGLAGEAPHTGELFF
cdr3_nt: TGTGCCAGCAGCTTGGGTTTAGCGGGAGAGGCCCCCCACACCGGGGAGCTGTTTTTT
d_call: TRBD2
j_call: TRBJ2-2
clone_size: .
v_call: TRBV5-5

cdr3_aa: CASSSHGGTNEKLFF
cdr3_nt: TGTGCCAGCAGCTCCCACGGGGGGACTAATGAAAAACTGTTTTTT
d_call: .
j_call: TRBJ1-4
clone_size: few
v_call: TRBV28

cdr3_aa: CASSLERDLEQYF
cdr3_nt: TGTGCCAGCAGTTTAGAGAGGGATCTCGAGCAGTACTTC
d_call: .
j_call: TRBJ2-7
clone_size: many
v_call: TRBV12-3/TRBV12-4

cdr3_aa: CASRLTQNYGYTF
cdr3_nt: TGTGCCAGCAGACTAACACAAAACTATGGCTACACCTTC
d_call: .
j_call: TRBJ1-2
clone_size: many
v_call: TRBV28

cdr3_aa: CASSSGTPYGYTF
cdr3_nt: TGTGCCAGCAGCTCCGGGACACCGTATGGCTACACCTTC
d_call: .
j_call: TRBJ1-2
clone_size: .
v_call: TRBV5-6

cdr3_aa: CASSDRDRADTQYF
cdr3_nt: TGTGCCAGCAGCGACCGGGACAGGGCAGATACGCAGTATTTT
d_call: TRBD1
j_call: TRBJ2-3
clone_size: many
v_call: TRBV7-9

cdr3_aa: CASSSGPGSNQPQHF
cdr3_nt: TGTGCCAGCAGTTCTGGCCCTGGTAGCAATCAGCCCCAGCATTTT
d_call: .
j_call: TRBJ1-5
clone_size: .
v_call: TRBV28

cdr3_aa: CATSRDWGLGYEQYF
cdr3_nt: TGTGCCACCAGCAGAGATTGGGGACTAGGTTACGAGCAGTACTTC
d_call: TRBD2
j_call: TRBJ2-7
clone_size: few
v_call: TRBV15

cdr3_aa: CASSLVDSSYNEQFF
cdr3_nt: TGTGCCAGCAGCTTAGTTGATAGCTCCTACAATGAGCAGTTCTTC
d_call: .
j_call: TRBJ2-1
clone_size: few
v_call: TRBV7-8

cdr3_aa: CASSRQSGISYNEQFF
cdr3_nt: TGTGCCAGCAGCCGTCAAAGCGGGATTTCCTACAATGAGCAGTTCTTC
d_call: TRBD2
j_call: TRBJ2-1
clone_size: many
v_call: TRBV11-1

cdr3_aa: CASSRVGQGDGEQFF
cdr3_nt: TGTGCCAGCAGCCGTGTCGGGCAGGGGGACGGTGAGCAGTTCTTC
d_call: TRBD1
j_call: TRBJ2-1
clone_size: many
v_call: TRBV28